Listed here are 30 T cell receptor beta chains from one sample, sequenced in a study of beta chain features in type 1 diabetes. Sequenced material consisted of expressed TCRB transcripts (all of the isolated RNA was reverse transcribed). Generated by immunoSEQ multiplex PCR, the TCRdb table keeps only in-frame clones and is missing some. Altogether 900,000 or so clones are present, around a sixth being singletons, with the ten largest covering about 0.02%. The sequenced sample consisted of naive CD4+ T cells from blood. These receptors were taken from a woman in her late teens or twenties in good health.

This chain connects TRBV5-1 to TRBJ2-3; TRBD2 aligns across 11 bases. CDR3 length: 15 residues. J gave up 3 bases and V 5 bases, and 5 bases lay outside the gene matches. CDR1 and CDR2 from the germline V gene are SGHRS and YFSETQ. CDR3 nucleotides: TGCGCCAGCAGTGACCGACTAGCGGGAACAGATACGCAGTATTTT. Amino acids: CASSDRLAGTDTQYF.

This clone occurred a few times. V is TRBV5-4 and J is TRBJ2-5, with a possible D match to TRBD1 (6 bases). The CDR3 contains 14 residues. V was pared by 4 bases and J by 4 bases, with 14 bases between. CDR1 and CDR2 (germline): SGHNT, YYREEE (reference sequence). The CDR3 DNA is TGTGCCAGCAGCAATACAGGGAATCGAGAGACCCAGTACTTC. The encoded protein is CASSNTGNRETQYF.

In its sample, this clone was seen a few times. This sample also contains other DNA sequences that code for the same CDR3. The chain has TRBV7-9 and TRBJ2-1; 12 nucleotides align to TRBD2. CDR1 SEHNR and CDR2 FQNEAQ come from the germline V gene (reference sequence). Trimming removed 1 base from V and 6 bases from J; junction bases left unmatched: 1. This CDR3 spans 15 amino acids. The CDR3 is CASSLGTSGINEQFF. The CDR3 DNA reads TGTGCCAGCAGCTTAGGGACTAGCGGGATCAATGAGCAGTTCTTC.

The chain joins TRBV6-5 to TRBJ2-1, with D maybe TRBD1 (6 bases). Germline V lookup: CDR1 MNHEY, CDR2 SVGAGI. Between the trimmed V and J ends, which lost 7 bases and 0 bases, there was a span of 13 bases. The CDR3 totals 15 residues. The CDR3 DNA reads TGTGCCAGCAACCAGGGGTTTAGCTCCTACAATGAGCAGTTCTTC. It codes for CASNQGFSSYNEQFF.

The chain is built from TRBV21-1 and TRBJ1-4. TRBV21-1 is a known pseudogene. The CDR3 spans 15 residues. CDR3 residues: CASSNLDSSDEKLFF. CDR3 nucleotides: TGTGCCAGCAGCAATTTAGATAGTTCCGATGAAAAACTGTTTTTT.

This clone was counted only a few times. V gene TRBV27 combines with J gene TRBJ2-1; D is possibly TRBD2 (5 bases). CDR1 and CDR2 (germline): MNHEY, SMNVEV (reference sequence). This CDR3 spans 14 amino acids. V was pared by 2 bases and J by 4 bases, with 9 bases between. The CDR3 sequence: CASSLAGRYNEQFF. The DNA for the CDR3 is TGTGCCAGCAGTTTAGCGGGCCGATACAATGAGCAGTTCTTC.

This clone was counted between two and nine times. V and J are TRBV5-1 and TRBJ2-1; 8 bases line up with TRBD2. The V gene's germline CDR1 is SGHRS and CDR2 YFSETQ. The CDR3 is 15 amino acids. Trimming at V came to 3 bases and at J to 7 bases, leaving 9 bases not matched to a gene. The CDR3 DNA follows: TGCGCCAGCAGCTCCGGACTAGCAGGAGGGAATGAGCAGTTCTTC. Its translation: CASSSGLAGGNEQFF.

This clone appeared a few times. V usage is TRBV7-2 and J usage is TRBJ2-7; perhaps D is TRBD1 or TRBD2 (5 bases each). Between the trimmed V and J ends, which lost 1 base and 7 bases, there was a span of 11 bases. Germline V gene data show CDR1 as SGHTA and CDR2 as FQGNSA. This CDR3 contains 13 residues. CDR3 region: CASSLDGAREQYF. CDR3 bases: TGTGCCAGCAGCTTAGACGGGGCGCGAGAGCAGTACTTC.

DNA for the CDR3: TGTGCCAGCAGCCAAGACCGGACAGGAACGTATGGCTACACCTTC. Translating it yields CASSQDRTGTYGYTF. This sequence joins TRBV4-2 and TRBJ1-2, with TRBD1 identical over 7 bases. From germline, CDR1 is LGHNA and CDR2 YNFKEQ. Losses at the gene ends were 0 bases for V and 5 bases for J; bases not matched to a gene: 6. CDR3 length: 15 residues.

The chain links TRBV28 to TRBJ2-1, with D possibly being TRBD2 (6 bases). Trimming left V 5 bases short and J 7 bases short, with 18 bases between. The CDR3 loop spans 15 amino acids. Germline V gene sequence: CDR1 MDHEN, CDR2 SYDVKM. The CDR3 DNA sequence: TGTGCCAGCAGTCCGGGCGGCCTCGCGGGAAATGAGCAGTTCTTC. This sequence encodes CASSPGGLAGNEQFF.

This clone showed up just a few times. J is TRBJ1-3 and V is TRBV7-2; weak D call: TRBD1 (6 bases). Germline lookup yields CDR1 SGHTA and CDR2 FQGNSA. The CDR3 is 14 residues long. In DNA form, the CDR3 reads TGTGCAAGTACAACAGGGCTAACCGGAAACACCATATATTTT. Protein product: CASTTGLTGNTIYF. Full variable domain (remainder filled in from reference TRBV7-2 and TRBJ1-3): GAGVSQSPSNKVTEKGKDVELRCDPISGHTALYWYRQSLGQGLEFLIYFQGNSAPDKSGLPSDRFSAERTGGSVSTLTIQRTQQEDSAVYLCASTTGLTGNTIYFGEGSWLTVV.

The V call is TRBV28, the J call TRBJ2-1; maybe TRBD2 (5 bases). Germline values: CDR1 MDHEN, CDR2 SYDVKM. V was cut by 1 base and J by 13 bases, with 20 bases left in between. The CDR3 totals 15 residues. The CDR3, as DNA: TGTGCCAGCAGTTTATCCAAAGGAGGCCCCGCCAATCAGTTCTTC. Translating gives CASSLSKGGPANQFF.

This clone was observed a few times. V gene TRBV11-2 combines with J gene TRBJ2-1; 10 nucleotides align to TRBD1. The germline CDR1 and CDR2 sequences are SGHAT and FQNNGV. CDR3 length equals 14 residues. V shed 5 bases and J 6 bases; nucleotides not matched to a gene: 4. CDR3 sequence: CASSRGQGTNEQFF. The CDR3 nucleotides read TGTGCCAGCAGCAGGGGACAGGGGACCAATGAGCAGTTCTTC.

In its sample, this clone was seen a few times. The chain links TRBV28 to TRBJ2-7; D remains unclear. The CDR3 is 12 residues long. V dropped 5 bases and J dropped 4 bases, with 9 bases sitting between them. Germline lookup yields CDR1 MDHEN and CDR2 SYDVKM. The chain's CDR3 is CASSPLGYEQYF. The CDR3 DNA is TGTGCCAGCAGTCCTTTGGGATACGAGCAGTACTTC.

The chain combines TRBV15 with TRBJ1-3; a weak D match, TRBD1 (5 bases). Germline CDR1 and CDR2: LNHNV and YYDKDF (reference sequence). The V end lost 2 bases, the J end lost 0 bases, and 11 bases lay between the germline ends. CDR3 length equals 16 residues. CDR3 amino acids: CATSRSDSLSGNTIYF. The CDR3 region has the DNA TGTGCCACCAGCAGATCCGACAGCCTCTCTGGAAACACCATATATTTT.

For this clone: The sample holds other DNA sequences that translate to the same CDR3. The chain couples TRBV19 to TRBJ2-4; tentative D call: TRBD1 (6 bases). V gave up 0 bases and J gave up 0 bases, with 9 bases separating them. The CDR3 sequence is 16 residues long. Germline CDR1 reads LNHDA; CDR2 reads SQIVND (reference sequence). The CDR3 DNA follows: TGTGCCAGTAGTATAGAACAGGGCCGAGCCAAAAACATTCAGTACTTC. Translated, it gives CASSIEQGRAKNIQYF.

The sample holds one count of this clone. The genes are TRBV7-2 and TRBJ2-5; TRBD2 matches 8 bases. Germline CDR1 and CDR2: SGHTA and FQGNSA. With V trimmed by 5 bases and J by 5 bases, 13 bases remained unmatched. The CDR3 has 16 amino acids. The CDR3 loop is CASSRSLREVGETQYF. The CDR3 DNA reads as TGTGCCAGCAGCCGGTCCTTGCGGGAGGTTGGGGAGACCCAGTACTTC.

This clone was observed a handful of times. The chain joins TRBV5-5 to TRBJ2-3; TRBD2 might be the D (6 bases). The CDR3 is made up of 14 amino acids. V was cut by 4 bases and J by 1 base, with 10 bases left in between. CDR1 and CDR2 from the germline V gene are SGHKS and YYEKEE (reference sequence). As DNA, the CDR3 is TGTGCCAGCAGCCCCCCTAGCGGCACAGATACGCAGTATTTT. The encoded protein is CASSPPSGTDTQYF.

This clone was counted between two and nine times. This chain links TRBV6-1 with TRBJ1-2; D is perhaps TRBD1 (6 bases). CDR3 size: 15 residues. CDR1 is MNHNS, CDR2 SASEGT, per germline. V lost 5 bases and J lost 6, with 19 bases in between. The CDR3 DNA follows: TGTGCCAGCAGTAATGGGGACACCGGAGGAAATGGCTACACCTTC. This encodes CASSNGDTGGNGYTF.

The chain joins TRBV7-6 to TRBJ2-5, with 10 bases identical to TRBD1. The CDR3 covers 14 residues. V gave up 5 bases and J gave up 5 bases; unmatched junction bases: 5. CDR1 SGHVS and CDR2 FNYEAQ come from the germline V gene. The CDR3 region is CASSRPGQGETQYF. DNA for the CDR3: TGTGCCAGCAGCCGACCGGGACAGGGGGAGACCCAGTACTTC.

V gene TRBV9 combines with J gene TRBJ2-7, with TRBD2 identical over 10 bases. The CDR3 has 14 amino acids. J was trimmed by 3 bases and V by 4 bases; bases with no gene match: 4. Germline V gene data show CDR1 as SGDLS and CDR2 as YYNGEE. Here the CDR3 DNA reads TGTGCCAGCAGCCCCGGACTAGCGGACTACGAGCAGTACTTC. Translation gives CASSPGLADYEQYF.

This chain joins TRBV27 and TRBJ2-2; the D gene is possibly TRBD2 (7 bases). CDR1 and CDR2 from the germline V gene are MNHEY and SMNVEV (reference sequence). The ends were cut back, 6 bases at V and 4 bases at J, with 15 bases in the middle. There are 15 residues in the CDR3. The chain's CDR3 is CASSYQGRGTGELFF. The CDR3, as DNA: TGTGCCAGCAGCTATCAGGGGAGGGGCACCGGGGAGCTGTTTTTT.

The genes are TRBV4-1 and TRBJ2-7; 8 positions match TRBD1. This CDR3 comprises 16 residues. The V and J ends lost 2 bases and 4 bases, in that order; junction bases with no gene match: 10. Looked up from germline, CDR1 is MGHRA and CDR2 is YSYEKL. CDR3 sequence: CASSQTQGATSYEQYF. Written as DNA, the CDR3 is TGCGCCAGCAGCCAAACCCAGGGGGCTACCTCATACGAGCAGTACTTC.

In DNA, the CDR3 is TGCAGCGTTGAACGCAGGGGGAATAATGAGCAGTTCTTC. Amino acid sequence: CSVERRGNNEQFF. The gene calls are TRBV29-1 and TRBJ2-1, with 7 bases matching TRBD1. The V gene's germline CDR1 is SQVTM and CDR2 ANQGSEA. CDR3 size: 13 residues. J lost 7 bases, V lost 2 bases, and 5 bases had no gene match.

The chain couples TRBV6-5 to TRBJ1-3; TRBD1 is a possible D gene (5 bases). Trimming took off 2 bases at V and 5 bases at J, with 7 bases between the two ends. The CDR3 length is 13 residues. Germline CDR1 and CDR2: MNHEY and SVGAGI. As DNA, the CDR3 is TGTGCCAGCAGTTACGGGGCGAGAAACACCATATATTTT. Amino acid sequence: CASSYGARNTIYF.

This clone was detected only a few times. The chain has TRBV4-2 and TRBJ2-7; the D is unclear. From germline, CDR1 is LGHNA and CDR2 YNFKEQ. Trimming removed 1 base at V and 6 bases at J, with 10 bases between. The CDR3 is made up of 13 amino acids. CDR3 loop: CASSQAENSEQYF. CDR3 bases: TGTGCCAGCAGCCAAGCCGAAAACTCCGAGCAGTACTTC.

This clone was detected only a few times. The CDR3 sequence is CASSRDRSLYNEQFF. The CDR3 DNA reads as TGTGCCAGCAGCAGAGACAGGTCCCTATACAATGAGCAGTTCTTC. The chain couples TRBV5-4 to TRBJ2-1; perhaps TRBD1 as D (6 bases). The CDR3 spans 15 residues. The V and J ends lost 4 bases and 4 bases respectively, with 15 bases between them. The germline gives CDR1 SGHNT, CDR2 YYREEE (reference sequence).

The CDR3 DNA sequence: TGTGCCAGCAGACGGGACAGCGGGGGCACCATATATTTT. It translates to CASRRDSGGTIYF. J is TRBJ1-3 and V is TRBV6-5; TRBD1 agrees at 7 bases. CDR1 is MNHEY and CDR2 is SVGAGI in the germline V gene. This CDR3 has 13 residues. The junction had 8 bases not matched to a gene; V was cut back by 6 bases and J by 9 bases.

The chain has TRBV28 and TRBJ2-5; D unresolved. Deletions cut 2 bases from V and 8 bases from J, with 12 bases between. Germline loops: CDR1 MDHEN, CDR2 SYDVKM. The CDR3 spans 13 residues. The CDR3 region is CASSLAPALTQYF. DNA of the CDR3: TGTGCCAGCAGTTTAGCCCCCGCCCTAACCCAGTACTTC.

V and J are TRBV7-9 and TRBJ1-1, with 7 bases identical to TRBD1. The CDR3 sequence is 15 residues long. The junction had 5 bases not matched to a gene; V was cut back by 4 bases and J by 0 bases. Germline-derived CDR1 and CDR2 are SEHNR and FQNEAQ (reference sequence). The CDR3 DNA follows: TGTGCCAGCAGCTCACAGGGGACGATGAACACTGAAGCTTTCTTT. It translates to CASSSQGTMNTEAFF.